This TCR beta chain is drawn from a study of pediatric ulcerative colitis. CDR3 length: 13 amino acids. V lost 3 bases and J 5 bases, leaving 10 bases between the germline ends. CDR1 is LGHNA and CDR2 is YSLEER in the germline V gene. The table came from immunoSEQ multiplex PCR; TCRdb's copy has only in-frame clones and leaves some out. The sample gives roughly 60,000 clones, approximately 87% of which show up once; around 1.4% is in the top ten. The receptor was derived from a boy between 5 and 17 years old who was a control in a study of pediatric ulcerative colitis. The rearrangement joins TRBV4-3 to TRBJ1-1; D call uncertain. Sequencing input: blood. The CDR3 bases are TGCGCCAGCAGCCAGACGGGTAGGACTGAAGCTTTCTTT. Translation: CASSQTGRTEAFF.